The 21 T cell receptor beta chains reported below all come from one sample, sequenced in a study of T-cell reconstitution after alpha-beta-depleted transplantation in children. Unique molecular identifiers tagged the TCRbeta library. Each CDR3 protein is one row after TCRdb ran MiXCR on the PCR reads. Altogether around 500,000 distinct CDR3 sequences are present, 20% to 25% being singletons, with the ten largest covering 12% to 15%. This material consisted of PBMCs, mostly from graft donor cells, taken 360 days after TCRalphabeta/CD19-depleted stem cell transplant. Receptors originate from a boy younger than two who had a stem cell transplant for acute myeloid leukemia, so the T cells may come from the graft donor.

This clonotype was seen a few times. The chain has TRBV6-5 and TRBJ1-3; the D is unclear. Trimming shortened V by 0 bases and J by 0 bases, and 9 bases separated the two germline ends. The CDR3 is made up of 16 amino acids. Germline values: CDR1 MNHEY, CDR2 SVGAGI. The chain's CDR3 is CASSYSIGDSGNTIYF. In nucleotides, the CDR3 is TGTGCCAGCAGTTACTCGATAGGTGACTCTGGAAACACCATATATTTT.

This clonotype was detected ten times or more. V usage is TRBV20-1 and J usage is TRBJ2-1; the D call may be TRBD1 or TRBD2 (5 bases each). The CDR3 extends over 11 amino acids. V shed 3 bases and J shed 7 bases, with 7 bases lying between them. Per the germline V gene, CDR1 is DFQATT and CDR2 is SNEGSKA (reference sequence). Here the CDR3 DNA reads TGCAGTGCTAGCAGGGAGAATGAGCAGTTCTTC. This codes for CSASRENEQFF.

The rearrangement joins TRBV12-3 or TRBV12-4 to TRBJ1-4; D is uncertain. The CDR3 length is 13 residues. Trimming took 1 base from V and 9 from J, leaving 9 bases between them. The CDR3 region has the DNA TGTGCCAGCAGTTTAGTAGCTGTAAAAAAACTGTTTTTT. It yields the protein CASSLVAVKKLFF.

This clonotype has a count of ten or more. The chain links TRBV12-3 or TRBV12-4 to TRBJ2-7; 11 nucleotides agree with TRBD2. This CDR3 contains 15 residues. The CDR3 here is CASSLAGGGSYEQYV. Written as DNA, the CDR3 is TGTGCCAGCAGTCTAGCGGGGGGCGGTTCCTACGAGCAGTACGTC.

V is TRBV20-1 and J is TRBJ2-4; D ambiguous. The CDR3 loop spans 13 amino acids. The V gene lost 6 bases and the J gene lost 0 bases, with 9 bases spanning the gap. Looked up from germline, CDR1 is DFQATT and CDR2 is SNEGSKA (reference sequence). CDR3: CSAQKLAKNIQYF. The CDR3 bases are TGCAGTGCCCAGAAGCTAGCCAAAAACATTCAGTACTTC.

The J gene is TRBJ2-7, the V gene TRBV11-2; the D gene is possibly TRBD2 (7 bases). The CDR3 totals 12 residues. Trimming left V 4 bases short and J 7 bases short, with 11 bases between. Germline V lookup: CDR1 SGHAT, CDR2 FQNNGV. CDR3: CASSWTRGEQYV. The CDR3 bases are TGTGCCAGCAGCTGGACTAGGGGGGAGCAGTACGTC.

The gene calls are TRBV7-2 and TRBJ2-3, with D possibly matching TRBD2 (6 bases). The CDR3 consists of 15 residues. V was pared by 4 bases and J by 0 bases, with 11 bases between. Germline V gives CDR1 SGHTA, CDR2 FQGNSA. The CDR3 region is CASSSQGTSTDTQYF. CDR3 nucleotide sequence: TGTGCCAGCAGCTCACAAGGGACTAGCACAGATACGCAGTATTTT. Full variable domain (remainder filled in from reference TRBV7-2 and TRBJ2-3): GAGVSQSPSNKVTEKGKDVELRCDPISGHTALYWYRQSLGQGLEFLIYFQGNSAPDKSGLPSDRFSAERTGGSVSTLTIQRTQQEDSAVYLCASSSQGTSTDTQYFGPGTRLTVL.

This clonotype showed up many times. The CDR3 region is CASSLIAGAPYEQYV. The DNA of the CDR3 is TGTGCCAGCAGCTTAATCGCAGGGGCCCCCTACGAGCAGTACGTC. The chain has TRBV11-2 and TRBJ2-7; D perhaps matches TRBD1 (6 bases). CDR3 length: 15 amino acids. Between the trimmed V and J ends, which lost 2 bases and 2 bases, there was a span of 13 bases. The germline V gene has CDR1 SGHAT and CDR2 FQNNGV.

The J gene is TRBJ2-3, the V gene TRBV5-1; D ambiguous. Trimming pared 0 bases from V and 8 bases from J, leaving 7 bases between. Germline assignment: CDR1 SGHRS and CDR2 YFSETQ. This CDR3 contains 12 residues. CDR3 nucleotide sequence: TGCGCCAGCAGCTTGGCTCGCGGTACGCAGTATTTT. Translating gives CASSLARGTQYF.

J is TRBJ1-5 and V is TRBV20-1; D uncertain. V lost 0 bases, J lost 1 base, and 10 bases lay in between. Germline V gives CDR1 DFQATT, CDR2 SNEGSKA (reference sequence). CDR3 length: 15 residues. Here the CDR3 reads CSARDRGGSNQPQHF. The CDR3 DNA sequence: TGCAGTGCTAGAGATCGGGGAGGGAGCAATCAGCCCCAGCATTTT.

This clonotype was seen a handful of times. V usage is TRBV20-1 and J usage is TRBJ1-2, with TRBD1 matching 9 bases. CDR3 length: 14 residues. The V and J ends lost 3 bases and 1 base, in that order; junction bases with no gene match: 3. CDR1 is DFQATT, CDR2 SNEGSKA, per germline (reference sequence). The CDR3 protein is CSASRDRVNYGYTF. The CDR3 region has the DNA TGCAGTGCTAGCCGGGACAGGGTTAACTATGGCTACACCTTC.

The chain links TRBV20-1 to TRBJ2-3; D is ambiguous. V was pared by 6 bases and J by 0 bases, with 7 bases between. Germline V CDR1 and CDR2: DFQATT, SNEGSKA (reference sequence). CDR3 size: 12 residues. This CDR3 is CSATVSTDTQYF. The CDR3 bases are TGCAGTGCGACGGTGAGCACAGATACGCAGTATTTT.

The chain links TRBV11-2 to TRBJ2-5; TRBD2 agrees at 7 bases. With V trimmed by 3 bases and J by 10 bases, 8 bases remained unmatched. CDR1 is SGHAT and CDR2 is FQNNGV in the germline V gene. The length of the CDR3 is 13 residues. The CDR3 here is CASSLASGVGQYF. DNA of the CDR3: TGTGCCAGCAGCTTGGCTAGCGGAGTGGGCCAGTACTTC.

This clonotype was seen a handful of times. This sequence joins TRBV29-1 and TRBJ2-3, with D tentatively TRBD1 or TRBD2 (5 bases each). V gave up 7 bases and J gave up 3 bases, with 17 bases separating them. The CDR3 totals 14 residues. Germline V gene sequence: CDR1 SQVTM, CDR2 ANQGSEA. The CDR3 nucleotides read TGCAGCGGTGGGGGAACGGTAGTGACAGATACGCAGTATTTT. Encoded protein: CSGGGTVVTDTQYF.

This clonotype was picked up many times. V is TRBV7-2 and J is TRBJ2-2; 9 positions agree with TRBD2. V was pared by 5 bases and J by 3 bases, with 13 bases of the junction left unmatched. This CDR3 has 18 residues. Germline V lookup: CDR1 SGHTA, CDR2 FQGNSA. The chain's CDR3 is CASSLSAGGPNYTGELFF. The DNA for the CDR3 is TGTGCCAGCAGCCTCTCAGCGGGGGGCCCCAATTACACCGGGGAGCTGTTTTTT.

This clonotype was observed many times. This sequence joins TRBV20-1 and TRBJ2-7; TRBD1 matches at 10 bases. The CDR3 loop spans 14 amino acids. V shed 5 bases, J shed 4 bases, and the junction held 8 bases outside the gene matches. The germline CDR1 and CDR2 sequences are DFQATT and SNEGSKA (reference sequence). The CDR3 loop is CSAQYRDRGYEQYF. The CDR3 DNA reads TGCAGTGCTCAATACCGGGACAGGGGTTACGAGCAGTACTTC.

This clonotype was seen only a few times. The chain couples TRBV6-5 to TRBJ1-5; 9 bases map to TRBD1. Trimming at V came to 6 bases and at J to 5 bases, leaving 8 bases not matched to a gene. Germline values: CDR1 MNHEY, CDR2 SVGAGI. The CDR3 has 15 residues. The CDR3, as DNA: TGTGCCAGCAGGGTCCGGGACAGGGTGGATCAGCCCCAGCATTTT. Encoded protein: CASRVRDRVDQPQHF.

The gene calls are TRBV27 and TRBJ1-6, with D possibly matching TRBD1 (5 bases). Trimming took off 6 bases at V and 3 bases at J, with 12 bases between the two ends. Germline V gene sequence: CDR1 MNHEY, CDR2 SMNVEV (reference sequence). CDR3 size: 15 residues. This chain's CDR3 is CASRGLGYYNSPLHF. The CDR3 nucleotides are TGTGCCAGCAGGGGGCTCGGCTACTATAATTCACCCCTCCACTTT.

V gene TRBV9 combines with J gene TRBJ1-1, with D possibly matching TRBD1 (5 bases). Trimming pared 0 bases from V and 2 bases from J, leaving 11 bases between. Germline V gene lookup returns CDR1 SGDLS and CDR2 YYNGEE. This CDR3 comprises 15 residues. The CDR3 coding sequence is TGTGCCAGCAGCGTAGACACAGGAACTAACACTGAAGCTTTCTTT. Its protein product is CASSVDTGTNTEAFF.

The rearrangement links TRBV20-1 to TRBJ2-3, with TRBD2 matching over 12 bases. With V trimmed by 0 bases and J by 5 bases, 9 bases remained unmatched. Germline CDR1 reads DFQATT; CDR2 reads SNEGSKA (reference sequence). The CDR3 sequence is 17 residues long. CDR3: CSARDRASGGVEDTQYF. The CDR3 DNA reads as TGCAGTGCTAGAGATAGGGCTAGCGGGGGGGTGGAAGATACGCAGTATTTT.

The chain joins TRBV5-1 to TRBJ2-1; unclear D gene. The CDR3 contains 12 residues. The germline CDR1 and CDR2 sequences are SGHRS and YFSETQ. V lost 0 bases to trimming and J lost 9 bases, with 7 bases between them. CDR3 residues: CASSLEFLEQFF. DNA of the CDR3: TGCGCCAGCAGCTTGGAATTCCTTGAGCAGTTCTTC.